The 4 T cell receptor beta chains given below trace back to one sample, sequenced in a study of shared clonotypes between healthy human individuals. Produced via immunoSEQ multiplex PCR; TCRdb's table is partial and in-frame only. Counted here are some 1.5 million clones, approximately 96% occurring once; the ten biggest clones make up more than 0.9%. Sequenced sample: naive CD4+ T cells sorted from blood. Subset defined: CD45RA+ positively selected. The origin of the receptors is a man aged 25-45 years in good health.

The rearrangement links TRBV18 to TRBJ2-7; D is ambiguous. Trimming took 6 bases from V and 7 from J, leaving 16 bases between them. Germline CDR1 KGHSH, CDR2 LQKENI. The CDR3 totals 13 residues. The DNA for the CDR3 is TGTGCCAGCTCCAATACCTTAGTTGAGGAGCAGTACTTC. This encodes CASSNTLVEEQYF.

This chain connects TRBV5-1 to TRBJ2-7; D uncertain. Trimming stripped 1 base from V and 4 bases from J, with 9 bases between. Germline V gene sequence: CDR1 SGHRS, CDR2 YFSETQ. The CDR3 is 13 residues long. CDR3 DNA: TGCGCCAGCAGCTTGAGGTCAGAGTACGAGCAGTACTTC. Encoded protein: CASSLRSEYEQYF.

The chain's CDR3 is CASSVRQGAFTDTQYF. CDR3 bases: TGTGCCAGCAGTGTCCGACAGGGGGCTTTCACAGATACGCAGTATTTT. V and J are TRBV6-1 and TRBJ2-3, with TRBD1 identical over 10 bases. Trimming at V came to 4 bases and at J to 2 bases, leaving 6 bases not matched to a gene. Germline V gene data show CDR1 as MNHNS and CDR2 as SASEGT. This CDR3 spans 16 amino acids.

CDR3 bases: TGTGCCAGCAGCTTAGGGCTGGGGCGGGGCTACGAGCAGTACTTC. This sequence encodes CASSLGLGRGYEQYF. The gene calls are TRBV7-9 and TRBJ2-7; D perhaps matches TRBD2 (6 bases). CDR1 and CDR2 from the germline V gene are SEHNR and FQNEAQ (reference sequence). Trimming removed 1 base at V and 3 bases at J, with 13 bases between. The CDR3 is 15 amino acids.